The 19 T cell receptor beta chains listed next were all sequenced from one sample in a study of molecular identifiers for immune sequencing clone quantification. TCRdb passed the PCR reads through MiXCR, listing each CDR3 protein once. The table lists roughly 300,000 distinct CDR3 sequences, 24% of them singletons, with 0.65% to 0.95% in the top ten. The sequenced sample was naive CD8+ T cells from blood, with Jurkat cell RNA spiked in. Subset indicated: FACS-sorted CD8+CD4-CCR7+CD45RA+ naive T cells. These receptors were taken from a human donor in good health. Some libraries in this study had Jurkat cell RNA spiked in.

This clonotype was observed a handful of times. The chain has TRBV7-9 and TRBJ2-2; D not certain. The CDR3 runs to 12 residues. The V end lost 11 bases, the J end lost 3 bases, and 10 bases lay between the germline ends. Germline V gene data show CDR1 as SEHNR and CDR2 as FQNEAQ (reference sequence). The CDR3 nucleotides are TGTGCCCCCCTAGGAGACACCGGGGAGCTGTTTTTT. This gives the protein CAPLGDTGELFF.

This clonotype was seen ten or more times. This chain links TRBV28 with TRBJ2-5; TRBD1 might be the D (6 bases). Trimming took off 7 bases at V and 1 base at J, with 13 bases between the two ends. The CDR3 is 14 amino acids. Germline V gene lookup returns CDR1 MDHEN and CDR2 SYDVKM. CDR3 region: CASNRQAPQETQYF. The DNA for the CDR3 is TGTGCCAGCAACCGACAGGCCCCCCAAGAGACCCAGTACTTC.

This clonotype was counted many times. The V and J genes are TRBV25-1 and TRBJ2-1, with D unclear. Germline V gene lookup returns CDR1 MGHDK and CDR2 SYGVNS. This CDR3 comprises 12 residues. V lost 10 bases and J 6 bases, leaving 13 bases between the germline ends. Written as DNA, the CDR3 is TGTGCCACCCAAGACGGCCCCAATGAGCAGTTCTTC. Its protein is CATQDGPNEQFF.

This clonotype was observed a few times. J is TRBJ1-1 and V is TRBV3-1, with 9 positions matching TRBD1. With V trimmed by 1 base and J by 0 bases, 6 bases remained unmatched. Germline lookup yields CDR1 LGHDT and CDR2 YNNKEL (reference sequence). This CDR3 comprises 17 residues. CDR3 DNA sequence: TGTGCCAGCAGCCAAGTTGGACAGGGGAATTTGAACACTGAAGCTTTCTTT. Translating it yields CASSQVGQGNLNTEAFF.

This clonotype was seen once. Sequence at one end of the junction differs from germline and may be a read error. This chain uses TRBV7-9 with TRBJ2-3, with 7 bases identical to TRBD1. The CDR3 contains 16 residues. Germline values: CDR1 SEHNR, CDR2 FQNEAQ (reference sequence). The CDR3 DNA reads as TGTGCCAGCAGCTTTAGACAGGGATATGGCACAGATACGCAGTGTTTT. It codes for CASSFRQGYGTDTQCF.

Comment on this clonotype: A single base separates this from a much larger clone, so it may be a read error. The CDR3, as DNA: TGCGCCAGCAGCCAAGAATGGAGGCGCCCTGGAAACACCATATATTTT. Its protein product is CASSQEWRRPGNTIYF. The chain couples TRBV4-3 to TRBJ1-3, with no clear D. The V end lost 0 bases, the J end lost 2 bases, and 11 bases lay between the germline ends. Per germline, CDR1 LGHNA and CDR2 YSLEER. The CDR3 contains 16 residues.

The chain combines TRBV20-1 with TRBJ2-7; no definite D call. This CDR3 comprises 13 residues. Per germline, CDR1 DFQATT and CDR2 SNEGSKA (reference sequence). Trimming took 0 bases from V and 3 from J, leaving 9 bases between them. The CDR3 region is CSARDPADYEQYF. In nucleotides, the CDR3 is TGCAGTGCTAGAGATCCGGCAGACTACGAGCAGTACTTC.

This clonotype was seen many times. J is TRBJ2-2 and V is TRBV6-5; 8 positions match TRBD1. There are 16 residues in the CDR3. With 5 bases clipped from V and 8 bases from J, the junction kept 13 bases outside the gene matches. Germline values: CDR1 MNHEY, CDR2 SVGAGI. The CDR3 coding sequence is TGTGCCAGCAGTATGGGCGGACAGGGAATAGGGGGGGAGCTGTTTTTT. Protein product: CASSMGGQGIGGELFF.

This chain links TRBV6-5 with TRBJ2-3; D possibly matches TRBD1 or TRBD2 (6 bases each). There are 15 residues in the CDR3. Looked up from germline, CDR1 is MNHEY and CDR2 is SVGAGI. The V and J ends lost 6 bases and 4 bases respectively, with 17 bases between them. The CDR3 loop is CASSFEGGVADTQYF. The DNA of the CDR3 is TGTGCCAGCAGCTTTGAGGGGGGAGTGGCAGATACGCAGTATTTT.

This clonotype has a handful of counts. The chain joins TRBV4-1 to TRBJ1-2; D unclear. Germline V gene lookup returns CDR1 MGHRA and CDR2 YSYEKL. V was clipped by 0 bases and J by 4 bases, with 21 bases between them. The length of the CDR3 is 18 residues. The CDR3 coding sequence is TGCGCCAGCAGCCAAGATCCGACTCCCTCCGGACTGAGCTATGGCTACACCTTC. Its translation: CASSQDPTPSGLSYGYTF.

The V call is TRBV4-1, the J call TRBJ2-5, with 9 nucleotides matching TRBD2. This CDR3 contains 16 residues. J lost 3 bases, V lost 0 bases, and 5 bases had no gene match. CDR1 MGHRA and CDR2 YSYEKL come from the germline V gene. In nucleotides, the CDR3 is TGCGCCAGCAGCCAAGAATTGTCTAGCGGGGAAGAGACCCAGTACTTC. Translated: CASSQELSSGEETQYF.

This clonotype was counted ten times or more. The chain recombines TRBV7-9 with TRBJ2-3, with D tentatively TRBD1 (6 bases). Trimming left V 4 bases short and J 2 bases short, with 13 bases between. This CDR3 has 15 residues. CDR1 SEHNR and CDR2 FQNEAQ come from the germline V gene (reference sequence). CDR3 DNA: TGTGCCAGCAGCTCCTCACAGGGAGCCACAGATACGCAGTATTTT. Its translation is CASSSSQGATDTQYF.

This chain joins TRBV7-9 and TRBJ2-3; D is unresolved. This CDR3 contains 13 residues. CDR1 SEHNR and CDR2 FQNEAQ come from the germline V gene (reference sequence). Trimming cost V 0 bases and J 5 bases, with 6 bases left between them. CDR3 nucleotide sequence: TGTGCCAGCAGCTTAGCCCCTATAGATACGCAGTATTTT. Its protein product is CASSLAPIDTQYF.

This clonotype has at least ten counts. The chain links TRBV7-6 to TRBJ1-1; unclear D gene. The CDR3 totals 13 residues. Germline values: CDR1 SGHVS, CDR2 FNYEAQ. V was clipped by 2 bases and J by 8 bases, with 12 bases between them. CDR3 residues: CASSLKTAGEAFF. CDR3 nucleotide sequence: TGTGCCAGCAGCTTAAAGACGGCGGGAGAAGCTTTCTTT. Full variable domain (missing parts from reference TRBV7-6 and TRBJ1-1): GAGVSQSPRYKVTKRGQDVALRCDPISGHVSLYWYRQALGQGPEFLTYFNYEAQQDKSGLPNDRFSAERPEGSISTLTIQRTEQRDSAMYRCASSLKTAGEAFFGQGTRLTVV.

This clonotype showed up just a few times. The genes are TRBV6-5 and TRBJ2-7, with 11 bases matching TRBD2. This CDR3 has 14 residues. The V gene's germline CDR1 is MNHEY and CDR2 SVGAGI. Trimming cost V 6 bases and J 6 bases; bases outside gene matches: 7. The CDR3 protein is CASSTGLAEGEQYF. CDR3 nucleotide sequence: TGTGCCAGCAGCACGGGACTAGCGGAGGGCGAGCAGTACTTC.

The V and J genes are TRBV19 and TRBJ1-1; tentatively, D is TRBD1 (5 bases). V was trimmed by 8 bases and J by 8 bases, leaving 15 bases between them. Germline assignment: CDR1 LNHDA and CDR2 SQIVND (reference sequence). The CDR3 has 12 amino acids. In DNA, the CDR3 is TGTGCCAGTGGGACGTCGACCCTCGAAGCTTTCTTT. Encoded protein: CASGTSTLEAFF.

This clonotype showed up many times. The chain links TRBV9 to TRBJ1-1, with D unresolved. The V end lost 4 bases, the J end lost 1 base, and 14 bases lay between the germline ends. Per the germline V gene, CDR1 is SGDLS and CDR2 is YYNGEE. The CDR3 runs to 15 residues. CDR3 in DNA: TGTGCCAGCAGCCCCACTCAGGATTCGAACACTGAAGCTTTCTTT. Encoded protein: CASSPTQDSNTEAFF.

This chain links TRBV7-9 with TRBJ2-7, with D perhaps being TRBD1 or TRBD2 (5 bases each). Germline CDR1 reads SEHNR; CDR2 reads FQNEAQ (reference sequence). The CDR3 spans 17 residues. Trimming stripped 8 bases from V and 1 base from J, with 24 bases between. CDR3 bases: TGTGCCAGCGGCCCCCGGGTTCCGGGGCAACGTTCCTACGAGCAGTACTTC. Residues: CASGPRVPGQRSYEQYF. Full variable domain (remainder filled in from reference TRBV7-9 and TRBJ2-7): DTGVSQNPRHKITKRGQNVTFRCDPISEHNRLYWYRQTLGQGPEFLTYFQNEAQLEKSRLLSDRFSAERPKGSFSTLEIQRTEQGDSAMYLCASGPRVPGQRSYEQYFGPGTRLTVT.

This clonotype was counted ten times or more. This chain joins TRBV11-2 and TRBJ2-5; D unclear. The germline V gene encodes CDR1 SGHAT and CDR2 FQNNGV. V was cut by 4 bases and J by 2 bases, with 17 bases left in between. The CDR3 is made up of 16 amino acids. CDR3 sequence (DNA): TGTGCCAGCAGCTATGGCCCTGGCGGTACTCAAGAGACCCAGTACTTC. Protein sequence: CASSYGPGGTQETQYF.